The clone carrying this TCR beta chain came up a few times. The antigen remains unidentified. The source of the sample is a study of beta chain features in type 1 diabetes. Study-level findings and limits: Shortening that was moderate but significant affected the TCRB CDR3s of Type 1 diabetes patients in all four CD4+ subsets. Type 1 diabetes patients showed fewer insertions and more deletions at VDJ junctions. The naive, central memory and Treg TCRB repertoires of patients appeared to be more similar to one another than those of healthy donors.

Reverse transcription of all isolated RNA meant that expressed TCRB transcripts were sequenced. TCRdb keeps only in-frame clones here, not all; method: immunoSEQ multiplex PCR. Of fewer than 350,000 clones listed, roughly a fifth are singletons. The CDR3 runs to 16 residues. Trimming removed 1 base at V and 2 bases at J, with 13 bases between. Germline-derived CDR1 and CDR2 are SGHTA and FQGNSA. Sorting of CD4+ naive, central memory, regulatory and stem cell-like memory cells was performed via CD45RO/CCR7/CD25/CD127/CD95/CD27. The chain is built from TRBV7-2 and TRBJ2-3, with D possibly matching TRBD2 (6 bases). The sample taken for sequencing was naive CD4+ T cells from blood. The receptor was isolated from a woman younger than 35 in good health. CDR3 amino acids: CASSLVSWEDTDTQYF. The CDR3, as DNA: TGTGCCAGCAGCTTAGTTTCGTGGGAGGACACAGATACGCAGTATTTT.